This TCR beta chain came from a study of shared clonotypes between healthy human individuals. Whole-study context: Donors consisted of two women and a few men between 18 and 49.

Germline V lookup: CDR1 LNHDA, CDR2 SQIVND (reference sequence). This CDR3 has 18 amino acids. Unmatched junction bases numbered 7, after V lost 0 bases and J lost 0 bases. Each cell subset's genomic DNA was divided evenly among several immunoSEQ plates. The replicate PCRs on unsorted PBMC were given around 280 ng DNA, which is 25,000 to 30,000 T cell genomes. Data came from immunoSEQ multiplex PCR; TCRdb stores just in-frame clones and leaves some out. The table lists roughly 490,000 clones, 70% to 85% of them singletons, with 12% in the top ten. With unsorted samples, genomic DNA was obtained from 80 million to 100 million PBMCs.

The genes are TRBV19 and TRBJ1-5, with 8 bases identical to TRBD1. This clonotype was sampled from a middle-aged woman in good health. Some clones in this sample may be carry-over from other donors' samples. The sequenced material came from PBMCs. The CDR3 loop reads CASSIDRTGPGSNQPQHF. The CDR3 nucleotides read TGTGCCAGTAGTATAGATCGGACAGGGCCAGGTAGCAATCAGCCCCAGCATTTT.